These 9 T cell receptor beta chains share one sample of origin, sequenced in a study of OX40 agonist ivuxolimab in advanced cancers. Libraries were prepared by immunoSEQ multiplex PCR; TCRdb keeps only in-frame clonotypes and omits some of them. The sample has around 39,000 clones; roughly 84% are singletons. The source was CD4+ or CD8+ T cells sorted from blood, collected in a trial of the OX40 agonist ivuxolimab. Source of these receptors: an adult with an advanced solid tumor such as melanoma, head and neck, liver or kidney cancer.

This chain uses TRBV19 with TRBJ1-1; D gene ambiguous. In germline, CDR1 is LNHDA, CDR2 SQIVND (reference sequence). This CDR3 region has 14 residues. Trimming pared 4 bases from V and 1 base from J, leaving 10 bases between. CDR3 region: CASSTLDRNTEAFF. CDR3 DNA: TGTGCCAGTAGTACTCTGGACCGGAACACTGAAGCTTTCTTT.

This chain uses TRBV4-1 with TRBJ1-1; D remains ambiguous. CDR1 and CDR2 (germline): MGHRA, YSYEKL. The CDR3 sequence is 12 residues long. Deletions cut 0 bases from V and 5 bases from J, with 4 bases between. CDR3: CASSQDRTEAFF. The CDR3 nucleotides read TGCGCCAGCAGCCAAGACAGAACTGAAGCTTTCTTT.

This clone occurred once. Written as DNA, the CDR3 is TGTGCCAGCAGCCCCTGGGACAGCCTCGCCTACGAGCAGTACTTC. This sequence encodes CASSPWDSLAYEQYF. The V and J genes are TRBV9 and TRBJ2-7; 7 bases are shared with TRBD1. Germline-derived CDR1 and CDR2 are SGDLS and YYNGEE. Trimming removed 4 bases from V and 2 bases from J; junction bases left unmatched: 9. CDR3 length equals 15 residues.

This rearrangement joins TRBV18 to TRBJ2-6, with no clear D. The germline V gene encodes CDR1 KGHSH and CDR2 LQKENI. The CDR3 length is 18 residues. The V end lost 2 bases, the J end lost 2 bases, and 16 bases lay between the germline ends. The CDR3 here is CASSPSPGLKTGANVLTF. CDR3 DNA sequence: TGTGCCAGCTCACCATCCCCGGGCCTTAAAACTGGGGCCAACGTCCTGACTTTC.

This clone was detected only a few times. V gene TRBV10-1 combines with J gene TRBJ2-7, with D possibly TRBD2 on 6 matching bases. V lost 1 base, J lost 5 bases, and 18 bases lay in between. This CDR3 region has 16 residues. CDR1 and CDR2 (germline): WNHNN, SYGVQD (reference sequence). The CDR3 reads CASSEYAGGNGDEQYF. CDR3 coding DNA: TGCGCCAGCAGTGAGTACGCAGGCGGGAATGGGGACGAGCAGTACTTC.

The chain combines TRBV9 with TRBJ2-7, with D possibly matching TRBD1 (6 bases). Germline V lookup: CDR1 SGDLS, CDR2 YYNGEE. This CDR3 is built from 14 residues. The V gene lost 2 bases and the J gene lost 5 bases, with 14 bases spanning the gap. CDR3: CASSVTGTGDEQYF. CDR3 sequence (DNA): TGTGCCAGCAGCGTTACAGGGACCGGGGACGAGCAGTACTTC.

The chain is built from TRBV2 and TRBJ2-5; D perhaps matches TRBD2 (6 bases). V was shortened by 1 base and J by 2 bases, with 11 bases between the two germline ends. Per germline, CDR1 SNHLY and CDR2 FYNNEI. The CDR3 consists of 15 residues. CDR3 nucleotide sequence: TGTGCCAGCAGTGAAGGGGACTTCAAACAAGAGACCCAGTACTTC. Translating it yields CASSEGDFKQETQYF.

This clone turned up a few times. V gene TRBV6-5 combines with J gene TRBJ2-7; D unclear. V lost 8 bases to trimming and J lost 0 bases, with 11 bases between them. The CDR3 covers 13 residues. CDR1 is MNHEY and CDR2 is SVGAGI in the germline V gene. As DNA, the CDR3 is TGTGCCAGCCGCTCGGCGGACTCCTACGAGCAGTACTTC. Translated: CASRSADSYEQYF.

The V and J genes are TRBV30 and TRBJ2-5, with D tentatively TRBD2 (6 bases). Trimming took 3 bases from V and 7 from J, leaving 12 bases between them. The V gene's germline CDR1 is GTSNPN and CDR2 SVGIG (reference sequence). This CDR3 is built from 12 residues. The CDR3 DNA is TGTGCCTGGAGGTTGCAGGGAGGGACCCAGTACTTC. Protein sequence: CAWRLQGGTQYF.